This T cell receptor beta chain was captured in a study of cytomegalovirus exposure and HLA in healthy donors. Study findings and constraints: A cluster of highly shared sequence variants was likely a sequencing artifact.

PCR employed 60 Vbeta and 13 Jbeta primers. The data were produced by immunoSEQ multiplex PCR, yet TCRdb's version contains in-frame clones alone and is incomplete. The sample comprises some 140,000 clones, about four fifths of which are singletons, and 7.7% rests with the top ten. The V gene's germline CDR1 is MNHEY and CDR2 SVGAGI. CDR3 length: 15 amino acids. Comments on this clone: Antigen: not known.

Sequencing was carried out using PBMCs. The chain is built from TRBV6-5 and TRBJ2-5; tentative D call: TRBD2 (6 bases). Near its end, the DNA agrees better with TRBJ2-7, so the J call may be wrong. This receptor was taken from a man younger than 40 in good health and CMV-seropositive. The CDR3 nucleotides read TGTGCCAGCAGTCGCCGGGCGGGGTCGACCTACGAGCAGTACTTC. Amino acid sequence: CASSRRAGSTYEQYF.